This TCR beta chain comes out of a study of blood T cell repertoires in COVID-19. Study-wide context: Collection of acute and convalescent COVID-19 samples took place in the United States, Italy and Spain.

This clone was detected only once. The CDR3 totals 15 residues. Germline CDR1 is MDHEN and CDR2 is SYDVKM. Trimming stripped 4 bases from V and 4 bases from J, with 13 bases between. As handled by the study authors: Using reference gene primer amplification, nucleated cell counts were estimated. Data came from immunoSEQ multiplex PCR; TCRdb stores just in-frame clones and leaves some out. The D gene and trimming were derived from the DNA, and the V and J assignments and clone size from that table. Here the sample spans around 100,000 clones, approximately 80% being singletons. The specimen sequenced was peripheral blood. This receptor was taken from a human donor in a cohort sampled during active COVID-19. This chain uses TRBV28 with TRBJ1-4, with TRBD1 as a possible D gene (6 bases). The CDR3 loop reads CASSSTGGHNEKLFF. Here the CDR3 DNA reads TGTGCCAGCAGTTCCACGGGGGGCCATAATGAAAAACTGTTTTTT.